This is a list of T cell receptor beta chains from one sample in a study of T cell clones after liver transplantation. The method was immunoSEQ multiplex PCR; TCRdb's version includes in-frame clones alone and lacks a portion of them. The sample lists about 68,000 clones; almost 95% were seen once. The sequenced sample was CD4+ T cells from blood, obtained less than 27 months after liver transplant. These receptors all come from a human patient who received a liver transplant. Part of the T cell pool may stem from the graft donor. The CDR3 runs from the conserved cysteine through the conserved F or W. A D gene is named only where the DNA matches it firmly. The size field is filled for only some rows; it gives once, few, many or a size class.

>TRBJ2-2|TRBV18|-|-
TGTGCCAGCTCACCGGGACTCCCTCTGGGCGGGGAGCTGTTTTTT
CASSPGLPLGGELFF
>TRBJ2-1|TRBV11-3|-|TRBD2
TGTGCCAGCAGCCCCCCGACTAGCGGGTACTCCTACAATGAGCAGTTCTTC
CASSPPTSGYSYNEQFF
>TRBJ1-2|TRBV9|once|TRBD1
TGTGCCAGCAGCATAGGACAGGGCGCCAACTATGGCTACACCTTC
CASSIGQGANYGYTF
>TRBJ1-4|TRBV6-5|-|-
TGTGCCAGCAGTTACTCGACACTTCAAGGAAAACTGTTTTTT
CASSYSTLQGKLFF
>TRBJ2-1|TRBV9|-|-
TGTGCCAGCAGCGTAGCTGGCTCTGAGCAGTTCTTC
CASSVAGSEQFF
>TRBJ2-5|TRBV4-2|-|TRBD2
TGTGCCAGCAGCCCGGCCGGAGCGGGAGGGCAAGAGACCCAGTACTTC
CASSPAGAGGQETQYF
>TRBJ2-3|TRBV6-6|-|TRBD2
TGTGCCAGCAGTTACTCGGCGGGAGTTGGCACAGATACGCAGTATTTT
CASSYSAGVGTDTQYF
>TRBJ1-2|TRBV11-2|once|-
TGTGCCAGCAGCCCCGGCTTTGGAGGAGGCTACACCTTC
CASSPGFGGGYTF
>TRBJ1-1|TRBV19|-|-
TGTGCCAGTAGTAGGACGGAGAACACTGAAGCTTTCTTT
CASSRTENTEAFF
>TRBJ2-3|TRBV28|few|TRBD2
TGTGCCAGCCCACTAGCGGAAGCACCCAGCACAGATACGCAGTATTTT
CASPLAEAPSTDTQYF
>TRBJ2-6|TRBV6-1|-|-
TGTGCCAGCAGAGTAGCGACCTCTGGGGCCAACGTCCTGACTTTC
CASRVATSGANVLTF
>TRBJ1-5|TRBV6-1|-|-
TGTGCCAGCAGTGAAGCGCTTGGGGGCCCCGCGAGCAATCAGCCCCAGCATTTT
CASSEALGGPASNQPQHF
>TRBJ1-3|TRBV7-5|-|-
TGTGTCAGAAGCTTACCCCCCGACGGTCGCCTGGGAAACACCATATATTTT
CVRSLPPDGRLGNTIYF
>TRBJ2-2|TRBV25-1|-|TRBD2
TGTGCCAGCAGTCCCCTTAGCGGGAGTGACACCGGGGAGCTGTTTTTT
CASSPLSGSDTGELFF
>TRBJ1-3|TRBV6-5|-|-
TGTGCCAGCAAGGGCCCGGCGCTCTCTGGAAACACCATATATTTT
CASKGPALSGNTIYF
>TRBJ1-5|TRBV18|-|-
TGTGCCAGCTCAAAGGGGGGCCCAGATCAGCCCCAGCATTTT
CASSKGGPDQPQHF
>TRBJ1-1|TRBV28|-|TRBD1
TGTGCCAGCAGTCCTAGACAGGGTTGGAGCACTGAAGCTTTCTTT
CASSPRQGWSTEAFF
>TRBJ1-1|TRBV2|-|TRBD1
TGTGCCAGCAGTGATTACAGGGGGAGGTCTGAAGCTTTCTTT
CASSDYRGRSEAFF
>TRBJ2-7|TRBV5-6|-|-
TGTGCCAGCAGCCGTCTTTACGACTCCTACGAGCAGTACTTC
CASSRLYDSYEQYF
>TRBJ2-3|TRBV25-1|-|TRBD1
TGTGCCAGCAGCCCGGGACAGGGGGCGCGGGATACGCAGTATTTT
CASSPGQGARDTQYF
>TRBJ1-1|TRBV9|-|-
TGTGCCAGCAGCGCTACGGCGGGCACTGAAGCTTTCTTT
CASSATAGTEAFF
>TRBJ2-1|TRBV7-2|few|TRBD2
TGTGCCAGCAGCTTCGTTGAGCGGGGTGAGCAGTTCTTC
CASSFVERGEQFF
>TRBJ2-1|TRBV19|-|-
TGTGCCAGTAGAGAGGGCCACCTCGGGACAGAGCAGTTCTTC
CASREGHLGTEQFF
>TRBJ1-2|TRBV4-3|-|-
TGCGCCAGCAGCCAAGATCTTCGAGACAGCTATGGCTACACCTTC
CASSQDLRDSYGYTF
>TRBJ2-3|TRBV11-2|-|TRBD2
TGTGCCAGCAGCTACGCGGGACTAGCGGGCACAGATACGCAGTATTTT
CASSYAGLAGTDTQYF
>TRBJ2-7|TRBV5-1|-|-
TGCGCCAGCAGCAGAGGGGACTCGGTCTACGAGCAGTACTTC
CASSRGDSVYEQYF
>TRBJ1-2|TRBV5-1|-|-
TGCGCCAGCAGCTTGGCGGATAACTATGGCTACACCTTC
CASSLADNYGYTF
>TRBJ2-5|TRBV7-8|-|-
TGTGCCAGCAGCCAGGGTCCTAGGGAGACCCAGTACTTC
CASSQGPRETQYF
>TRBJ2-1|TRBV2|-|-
TGTGCCAGCAGTGTTTCGCTAAATGAGCAGTTCTTC
CASSVSLNEQFF
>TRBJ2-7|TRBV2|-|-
TGTGCCAGCAAGCGGGCAGGGGCTACCTACGAGCAGTACTTC
CASKRAGATYEQYF